This T cell receptor beta chain was sequenced during a study of blood T cell repertoires in COVID-19 (dated by TCRdb to the early 2020s). Study-wide context: Samples covering the acute and convalescent phases of COVID-19 were provided by collaborators in the United States, Italy and Spain. Where available, HLA class I and class II types were obtained from metadata supplied by the sample provider rather than from assay-based typing. Nearly every sample came with metadata listing a de-identified subject ID, COVID-19 status, age in years and sex. The samples were drawn from two sources: the first 160 participants of the ongoing ImmuneRACE study, and approximately 1,300 subjects contributed by 6 global collaborators. The material from the prospective study consisted of cDNA or gDNA derived from T cells, B-cell-depleted T cells, or PBMCs. The repertoires were made available in a free public database intended to serve as a resource for research on the immune response to SARS-CoV-2. Subjects who had been exposed to COVID-19, were actively infected with it, or had recovered from it provided the deeply sampled blood TCRbeta repertoires that made up the dataset.

This clone was observed a single time. No antigen is known for it. Base quality data are lacking; no much larger clone is found one base away. TCRbeta CDR3 regions were amplified from genomic DNA using the immunoSEQ Assay, a bias-controlled multiplex PCR. Under the source paper's analysis protocol: Nucleated cell counts per sample were estimated from amplification of reference gene primers within the assay. To quantify the absolute abundance of each unique TCRbeta CDR3 rearrangement, sequence reads were collapsed and filtered. For each sample, productive Simpson clonality was calculated as the square root of Simpson's diversity index across productive rearrangements. TCRdb holds this immuneACCESS table with in-frame rearrangements only. Some clones are missing; in checked studies, unresolved V genes explain under half, and the rest has no known cause. The DNA gave D and trimming, while V, J and clone size come from that table. This sample is represented by roughly 200,000 clones; 75% to 85% of them were singletons. The ten top clones hold approximately 10% of the sample.

On the study overall, not on this receptor specifically: How much clinical and demographic metadata was included differed by source and by participant, and the metadata was provided uncurated.

CDR1 and CDR2 were assigned from the germline V gene as SGHTA and FQGNSA. V is clipped by 5 bases and J by 3 bases, and the sequence between their germline boundaries is 14 bases long. Including the terminal cysteine and phenylalanine, the CDR3 comprises 14 residues. Only the CDR3 DNA is retained, 42 bases long and in frame from the first base. In the prospective study, participants were about 18 to 95 years old, resided in fewer than 25 geographic areas of the United States, and were enrolled through a virtual design. To assign participants to cohorts, the prospective study relied on clinical history that participants themselves reported in a screening survey and a study questionnaire. ImmuneRACE Cohort 3 recovered participants were defined by two consecutive negative NP/OP PCR tests, healthcare professional clearance, or symptom resolution. Mobile phlebotomists in the prospective study collected whole blood, serum and a nasopharyngeal or oropharyngeal swab from every participant. Additional blood draws and questionnaires over an approximately two-month period could optionally be provided by prospective study participants. Before DNA extraction, blood samples from the prospective study were shipped at room temperature or frozen.

The chain links TRBV7-2 with TRBJ2-7; a tentative D call is TRBD1 (5 bases match). The receptor was isolated from a man aged 35 to 55 who had recovered from COVID-19. Sequenced input: PBMCs or T cells enriched from blood (not recorded which). CDR3 protein: CASSPRPTDYEQYF. The bases read TGTGCCAGCAGCCCCCGGCCGACAGACTACGAGCAGTACTTC.